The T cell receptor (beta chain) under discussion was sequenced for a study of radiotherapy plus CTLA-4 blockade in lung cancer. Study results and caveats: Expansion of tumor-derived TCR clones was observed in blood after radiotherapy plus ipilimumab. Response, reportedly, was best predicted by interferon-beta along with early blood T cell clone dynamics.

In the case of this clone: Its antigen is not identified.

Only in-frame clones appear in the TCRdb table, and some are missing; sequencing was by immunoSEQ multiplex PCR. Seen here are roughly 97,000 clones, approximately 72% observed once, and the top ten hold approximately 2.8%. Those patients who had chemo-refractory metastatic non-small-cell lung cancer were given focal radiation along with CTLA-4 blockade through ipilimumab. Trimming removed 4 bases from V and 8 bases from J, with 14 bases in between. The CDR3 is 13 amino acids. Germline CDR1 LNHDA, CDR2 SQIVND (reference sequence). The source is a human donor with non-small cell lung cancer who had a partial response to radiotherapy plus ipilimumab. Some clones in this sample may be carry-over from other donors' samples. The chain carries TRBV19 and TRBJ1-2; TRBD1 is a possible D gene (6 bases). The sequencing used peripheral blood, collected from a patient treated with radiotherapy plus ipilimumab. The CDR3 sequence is CASSTGQQGGYTF. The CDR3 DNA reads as TGTGCCAGTAGTACGGGTCAACAGGGAGGCTACACCTTC.